These 19 T cell receptor beta chains were sequenced from one sample in a study of HIV-infected children after antiretroviral therapy interruption. The treatment was: PENTA 11 planned treatment interruption arm or continuous ART arm. Unique molecular identifiers were included in an RNA-based 3' RACE TCR library. TCRdb re-analysed the 3' RACE reads in MiXCR, keeping a single row per CDR3 protein. The sample has about 14,000 distinct CDR3 sequences, more than 3% seen once. Material: CD45RO+ CD8+ T cells from PBMCs, pooled from several time points, obtained from a donor given antiretroviral therapy, either interrupted or continuous. The subset: memory CD8+ CD45RO+ CD45RA- T cells. These receptor sequences come from a pool of human donors with HIV.

This clonotype was observed many times. The chain joins TRBV5-6 to TRBJ2-7; no clear D gene. The CDR3 extends over 12 amino acids. V was trimmed by 1 base and J by 2 bases, leaving 4 bases between them. Germline-derived CDR1 and CDR2 are SGHDT and YYEEEE. The CDR3 sequence is CASSLNTYEQYF. CDR3 DNA: TGTGCCAGCAGCTTGAACACCTACGAGCAGTACTTC.

This clonotype has a count of ten or more. V usage is TRBV20-1 and J usage is TRBJ1-5, with unresolved D. This CDR3 comprises 15 residues. CDR1 and CDR2 (germline): DFQATT, SNEGSKA (reference sequence). Trimming took 5 bases from V and 5 from J, leaving 19 bases between them. The CDR3 region is CSASPLTASYQPQHF. As DNA, the CDR3 is TGCAGTGCTTCCCCTTTGACGGCGTCGTATCAGCCCCAGCATTTT.

Turning to this clonotype: Since a much larger clone is just one base distant, this may be a read error. J is TRBJ1-5 and V is TRBV5-4; maybe TRBD1 (6 bases). Germline values: CDR1 SGHNT, CDR2 YYREEE (reference sequence). The CDR3 runs 15 residues. Here the CDR3 reads CPSSLQGFGNQPQHF. In DNA form, the CDR3 reads TGTCCCAGCAGCTTACAGGGATTTGGCAATCAGCCCCAGCATTTT.

The CDR3 here is CATSAGRPPNEQFF. The CDR3 coding sequence is TGTGCCACCAGTGCTGGCAGGCCCCCCAATGAGCAGTTCTTC. The V call is TRBV24-1, the J call TRBJ2-1, with D hard to call. Trimming pared 5 bases from V and 6 bases from J, leaving 13 bases between. Germline values: CDR1 KGHDR, CDR2 SFDVKD. This CDR3 is built from 14 residues.

This clonotype was recorded many times. The V gene is TRBV12-3 or TRBV12-4, the J gene TRBJ2-7; possible D gene TRBD2, 6 bases. Trimming took 7 bases from V and 1 from J, leaving 17 bases between them. The CDR3 sequence is 15 residues long. The CDR3 sequence: CASKPTGGRSYEQYF. The CDR3 DNA reads TGTGCCAGCAAACCAACCGGGGGTAGGTCCTACGAGCAGTACTTC.

This clonotype was detected ten times or more. The chain joins TRBV29-1 to TRBJ2-1, with D possibly matching TRBD1 (6 bases). V was shortened by 2 bases and J by 8 bases, with 10 bases between the two germline ends. From germline, CDR1 is SQVTM and CDR2 ANQGSEA. The length of the CDR3 is 12 residues. The CDR3 protein is CSVEPQGYEQFF. The CDR3 nucleotides read TGCAGCGTTGAACCACAGGGATATGAGCAGTTCTTC.

This clonotype was detected ten times or more. The chain couples TRBV3-1 to TRBJ1-1, with D hard to call. The germline gives CDR1 LGHDT, CDR2 YNNKEL (reference sequence). V shed 2 bases and J shed 3 bases, with 13 bases lying between them. This CDR3 has 15 residues. The CDR3 nucleotides are TGTGCCAGCAGCCAATTTAGCCTGGGTTACACTGAAGCTTTCTTT. The encoded protein is CASSQFSLGYTEAFF.

This clonotype has a count of ten or more. The gene calls are TRBV27 and TRBJ2-1; TRBD2 matches at 8 bases. Germline values: CDR1 MNHEY, CDR2 SMNVEV (reference sequence). The CDR3 runs to 16 residues. The V segment lost 3 bases and the J segment 9 bases; nucleotides outside the gene matches: 13. The CDR3 coding sequence is TGTGCCAGCAGTTTTGTGGGGGGGGGTCTAGCGGGTGAGCAGTTCTTC. It translates to CASSFVGGGLAGEQFF.

The table lists this clonotype with many counts. The V gene is TRBV20-1, the J gene TRBJ1-1; D perhaps matches TRBD1 (6 bases). This CDR3 is 14 amino acids long. V lost 6 bases to trimming and J lost 5 bases, with 19 bases between them. Germline CDR1 is DFQATT and CDR2 is SNEGSKA (reference sequence). This chain's CDR3 is CSATSQGRETEAFF. The DNA for the CDR3 is TGCAGTGCAACATCGCAGGGGCGGGAGACTGAAGCTTTCTTT.

This clonotype was observed many times. V usage is TRBV5-1 and J usage is TRBJ2-7; D gene uncertain. The CDR3 is 16 amino acids. The germline V gene encodes CDR1 SGHRS and CDR2 YFSETQ. Trimming removed 1 base from V and 2 bases from J, with 16 bases in between. The CDR3 DNA sequence: TGCGCCAGCAGCTTGTCCGACCTTCTTCCCCCCTACGAGCAGTACTTC. Protein product: CASSLSDLLPPYEQYF.

This clonotype came up many times. The rearrangement uses TRBV7-8 and TRBJ2-1; the D is unclear. From germline, CDR1 is SGHVS and CDR2 FQNEAQ. V was cut by 1 base and J by 1 base, with 5 bases left in between. This CDR3 has 14 amino acids. The CDR3 loop is CASSLGHSYNEQFF. The CDR3 bases are TGTGCCAGCAGCTTAGGGCATTCCTACAATGAGCAGTTCTTC.

Ten or more counts support this clonotype. The gene calls are TRBV20-1 and TRBJ2-7; D gene unclear. Trimming left V 3 bases short and J 3 bases short, with 12 bases between. The CDR3 totals 13 residues. Germline CDR1 DFQATT, CDR2 SNEGSKA (reference sequence). The CDR3 DNA follows: TGCAGTGCTAGTAGTTCGGAATTCTACGAGCAGTACTTC. It yields the protein CSASSSEFYEQYF.

This clonotype has only a few counts. V usage is TRBV5-1 and J usage is TRBJ1-6, with no clear D. The CDR3 is made up of 17 amino acids. CDR1 is SGHRS, CDR2 YFSETQ, per germline. V was pared by 0 bases and J by 5 bases, with 15 bases between. This CDR3 reads CASSLDGPIFNNSPLHF. CDR3 nucleotides: TGCGCCAGCAGCTTGGACGGCCCGATCTTCAATAATTCACCCCTCCACTTT.

This clonotype has at least ten counts. The gene calls are TRBV29-1 and TRBJ2-3; no clear D. Trimming stripped 2 bases from V and 2 bases from J, with 11 bases between. The CDR3 has 14 amino acids. The germline V gene has CDR1 SQVTM and CDR2 ANQGSEA. The CDR3 DNA sequence: TGCAGCGTTGAAAGTTTTTGGATCACAGATACGCAGTATTTT. Residues: CSVESFWITDTQYF.

This clonotype showed up many times. The chain uses TRBV6-2 or TRBV6-3 and TRBJ2-3; 7 positions match TRBD2. CDR3 length: 15 amino acids. V gave up 6 bases and J gave up 4 bases; unmatched junction bases: 10. Germline V lookup: CDR1 MNHEY, CDR2 SVGEGT. The CDR3 is CASSPASGDSDTQYF. Written as DNA, the CDR3 is TGTGCCAGCAGCCCCGCCAGCGGGGACTCAGATACGCAGTATTTT.

This clonotype is classed as medium-sized. The gene calls are TRBV5-1 and TRBJ2-3; D is perhaps TRBD2 (5 bases). CDR3 size: 14 residues. V was trimmed by 0 bases and J by 6 bases, leaving 11 bases between them. Per germline, CDR1 SGHRS and CDR2 YFSETQ. CDR3 DNA: TGCGCCAGCAGCTTGGAGACTAAACCCGATACGCAGTATTTT. This gives the protein CASSLETKPDTQYF.

This clonotype was counted at least ten times. The J gene is TRBJ1-5, the V gene TRBV12-5, with D tentatively TRBD1 (6 bases). Looked up from germline, CDR1 is LGHNT and CDR2 is FRNRAP. Trimming left V 5 bases short and J 4 bases short, with 9 bases between. The CDR3 contains 13 residues. This CDR3 reads CASGRDTNQPQHF. CDR3 DNA: TGTGCTAGTGGTCGGGACACGAATCAGCCCCAGCATTTT.

At least ten counts were recorded for this clonotype. The chain recombines TRBV3-1 with TRBJ1-1; D is undetermined. Germline V lookup: CDR1 LGHDT, CDR2 YNNKEL (reference sequence). CDR3 length: 13 amino acids. V lost 5 bases and J lost 1, with 8 bases in between. The CDR3 nucleotides are TGTGCCAGCAGCTGGACCTCGAACACTGAAGCTTTCTTT. This codes for CASSWTSNTEAFF.

At least ten counts were recorded for this clonotype. CDR3 region: CSVPRDGQETQYF. The CDR3, as DNA: TGCAGCGTCCCCCGGGACGGGCAAGAGACCCAGTACTTC. The genes are TRBV29-1 and TRBJ2-5, with D perhaps being TRBD1 or TRBD2 (5 bases each). Trimming pared 6 bases from V and 2 bases from J, leaving 13 bases between. Germline CDR1 is SQVTM and CDR2 is ANQGSEA. This CDR3 region has 13 residues.